The T cell receptor (beta chain) described here comes from a study of blood T cell repertoires in COVID-19. Across the whole study: COVID-19 samples collected from the United States, Italy and Spain covered acute and convalescent phases. From T cells, B-cell-depleted T cells, or PBMCs came the material, which was cDNA or gDNA.

This CDR3 is built from 14 residues. The V end was cut by 8 bases, the J end by 3 bases, with 14 bases between. Germline CDR1 reads MDHEN; CDR2 reads SYDVKM. Under the authors' procedure: Amplification with reference gene primers provided the estimates of nucleated cell counts. Sequencing was performed with immunoSEQ multiplex PCR; in TCRdb, only in-frame clones are kept and a portion is missing. The D gene and trimming were derived from the DNA, and the V and J assignments and clone size from that table. The profile shows roughly 120,000 clones, around 80% of them singletons. The sequenced material came from peripheral blood. The TCR comes from a human donor in a cohort sampled during active or convalescent COVID-19. The gene calls are TRBV28 and TRBJ1-5, with D perhaps TRBD1 (5 bases). The CDR3 loop reads CASWGGKTNQPQHF. In DNA, the CDR3 is TGTGCCAGCTGGGGGGGGAAGACCAATCAGCCCCAGCATTTT.